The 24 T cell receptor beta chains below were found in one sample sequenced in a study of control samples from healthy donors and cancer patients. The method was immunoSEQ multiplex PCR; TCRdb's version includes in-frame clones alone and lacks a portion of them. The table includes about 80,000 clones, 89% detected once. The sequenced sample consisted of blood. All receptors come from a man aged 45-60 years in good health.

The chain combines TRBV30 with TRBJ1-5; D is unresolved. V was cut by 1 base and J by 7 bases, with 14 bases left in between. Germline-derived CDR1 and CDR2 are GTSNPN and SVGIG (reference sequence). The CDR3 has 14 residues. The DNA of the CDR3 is TGTGCCTGGAGTGCTGGGTCGGGAGGCCAGCCCCAGCATTTT. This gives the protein CAWSAGSGGQPQHF. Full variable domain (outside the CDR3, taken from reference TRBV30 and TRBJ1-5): SQTIHQWPATLVQPVGSPLSLECTVEGTSNPNLYWYRQAAGRGLQLLFYSVGIGQISSEVPQNLSASRPQDRQFILSSKKLLLSDSGFYLCAWSAGSGGQPQHFGDGTRLSIL.

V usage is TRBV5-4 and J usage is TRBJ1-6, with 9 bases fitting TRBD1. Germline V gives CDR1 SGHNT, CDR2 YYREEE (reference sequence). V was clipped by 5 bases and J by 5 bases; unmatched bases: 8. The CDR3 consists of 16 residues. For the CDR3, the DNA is TGTGCCAGCAGGTTAACAGGGGGCCCCGATAATTCACCCCTCCACTTT. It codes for CASRLTGGPDNSPLHF.

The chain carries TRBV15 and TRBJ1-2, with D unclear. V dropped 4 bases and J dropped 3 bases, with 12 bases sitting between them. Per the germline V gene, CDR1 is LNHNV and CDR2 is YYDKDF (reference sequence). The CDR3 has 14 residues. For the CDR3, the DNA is TGTGCCACCAGCATGGGCCCGCGCGACTATGGCTACACCTTC. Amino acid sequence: CATSMGPRDYGYTF.

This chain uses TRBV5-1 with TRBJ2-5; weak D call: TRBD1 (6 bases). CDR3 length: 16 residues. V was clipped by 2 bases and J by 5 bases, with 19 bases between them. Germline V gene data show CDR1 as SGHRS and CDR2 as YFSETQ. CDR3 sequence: CASSFGRSDRRETQYF. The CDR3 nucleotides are TGCGCCAGCAGCTTTGGCCGCAGCGACAGGCGGGAGACCCAGTACTTC. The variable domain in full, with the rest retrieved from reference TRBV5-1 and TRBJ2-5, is KAGVTQTPRYLIKTRGQQVTLSCSPISGHRSVSWYQQTPGQGLQFLFEYFSETQRNKGNFPGRFSGRQFSNSRSEMNVSTLELGDSALYLCASSFGRSDRRETQYFGPGTRLLVL.

The CDR3 sequence is CATSDSLAEETQYF. DNA for the CDR3: TGTGCCACCAGTGATTCTCTAGCGGAAGAGACCCAGTACTTC. The rearrangement joins TRBV24-1 to TRBJ2-5; TRBD2 aligns across 7 bases. This CDR3 contains 14 residues. From germline, CDR1 is KGHDR and CDR2 SFDVKD. J lost 3 bases, V lost 2 bases, and 2 bases had no gene match.

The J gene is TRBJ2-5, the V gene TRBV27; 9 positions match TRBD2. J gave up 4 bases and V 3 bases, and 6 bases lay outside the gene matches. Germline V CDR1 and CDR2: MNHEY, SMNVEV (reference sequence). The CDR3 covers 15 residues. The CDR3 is CASSFLAGGPETQYF. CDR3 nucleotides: TGTGCCAGCAGTTTTTTGGCGGGGGGGCCAGAGACCCAGTACTTC.

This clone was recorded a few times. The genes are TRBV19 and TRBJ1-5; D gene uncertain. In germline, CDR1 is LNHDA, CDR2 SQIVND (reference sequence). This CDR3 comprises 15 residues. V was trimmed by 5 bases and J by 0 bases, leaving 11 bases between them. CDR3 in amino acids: CASSLRPNSNQPQHF. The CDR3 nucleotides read TGTGCCAGTAGTCTCCGACCAAATAGCAATCAGCCCCAGCATTTT.

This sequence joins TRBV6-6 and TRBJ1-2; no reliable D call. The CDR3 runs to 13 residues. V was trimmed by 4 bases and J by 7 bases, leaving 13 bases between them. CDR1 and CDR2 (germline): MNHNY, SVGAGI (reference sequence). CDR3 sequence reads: CASSSPSDPGYTF. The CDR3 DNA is TGTGCCAGCAGTTCCCCCTCAGATCCTGGCTACACCTTC.

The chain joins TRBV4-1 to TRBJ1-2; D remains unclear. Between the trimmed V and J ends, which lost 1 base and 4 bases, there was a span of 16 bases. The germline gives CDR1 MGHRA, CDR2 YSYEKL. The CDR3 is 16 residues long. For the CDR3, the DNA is TGCGCCAGCAGCCAAGTAGGGAGGGAACTAGGCTATGGCTACACCTTC. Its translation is CASSQVGRELGYGYTF.

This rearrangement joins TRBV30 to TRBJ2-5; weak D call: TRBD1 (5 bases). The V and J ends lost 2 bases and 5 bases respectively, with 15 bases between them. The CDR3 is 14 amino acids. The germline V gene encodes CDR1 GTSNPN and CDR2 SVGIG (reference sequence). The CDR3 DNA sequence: TGTGCCTGGAGTACTGGACATTCGGCGGAGACCCAGTACTTC. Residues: CAWSTGHSAETQYF.

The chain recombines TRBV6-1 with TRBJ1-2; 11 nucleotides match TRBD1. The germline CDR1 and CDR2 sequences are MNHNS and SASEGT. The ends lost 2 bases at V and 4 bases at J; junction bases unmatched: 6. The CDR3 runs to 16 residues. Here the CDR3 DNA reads TGTGCCAGCAGTGAATTGGGACAGGGGGGAATCTATGGCTACACCTTC. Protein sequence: CASSELGQGGIYGYTF.

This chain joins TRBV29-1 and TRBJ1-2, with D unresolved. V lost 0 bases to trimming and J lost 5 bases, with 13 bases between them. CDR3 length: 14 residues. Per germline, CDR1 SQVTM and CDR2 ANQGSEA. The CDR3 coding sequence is TGCAGCGTTGAAGATCTGGCAGGCGGTTATGGCTACACCTTC. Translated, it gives CSVEDLAGGYGYTF.

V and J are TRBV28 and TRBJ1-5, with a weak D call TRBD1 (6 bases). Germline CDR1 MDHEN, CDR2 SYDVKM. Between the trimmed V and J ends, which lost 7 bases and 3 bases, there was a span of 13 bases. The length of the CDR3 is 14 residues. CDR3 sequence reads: CASNLDSLNQPQHF. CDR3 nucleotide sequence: TGTGCCAGCAACTTGGACAGCCTCAATCAGCCCCAGCATTTT.

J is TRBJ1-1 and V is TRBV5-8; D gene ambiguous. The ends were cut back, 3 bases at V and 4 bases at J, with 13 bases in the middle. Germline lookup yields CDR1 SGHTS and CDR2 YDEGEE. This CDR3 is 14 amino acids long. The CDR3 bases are TGTGCCAGCAGCTACCGGCAGTCGGGCACTGAAGCTTTCTTT. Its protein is CASSYRQSGTEAFF.

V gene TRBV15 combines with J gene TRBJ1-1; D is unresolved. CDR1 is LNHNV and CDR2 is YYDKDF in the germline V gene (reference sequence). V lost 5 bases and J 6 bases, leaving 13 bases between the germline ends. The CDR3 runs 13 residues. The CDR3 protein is CATSPNPSSEAFF. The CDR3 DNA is TGTGCCACCAGCCCTAATCCAAGCTCTGAAGCTTTCTTT.

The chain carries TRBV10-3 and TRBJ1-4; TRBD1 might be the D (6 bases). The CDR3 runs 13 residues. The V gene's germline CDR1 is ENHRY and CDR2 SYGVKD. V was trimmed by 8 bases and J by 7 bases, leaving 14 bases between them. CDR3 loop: CAIRWGAGEKLFF. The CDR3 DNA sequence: TGTGCCATCCGGTGGGGGGCCGGTGAAAAACTGTTTTTT.

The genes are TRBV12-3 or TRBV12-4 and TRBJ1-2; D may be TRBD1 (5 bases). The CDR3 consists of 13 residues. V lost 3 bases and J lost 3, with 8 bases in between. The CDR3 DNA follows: TGTGCCAGCAGTTTTAAGACAGACTATGGCTACACCTTC. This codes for CASSFKTDYGYTF.

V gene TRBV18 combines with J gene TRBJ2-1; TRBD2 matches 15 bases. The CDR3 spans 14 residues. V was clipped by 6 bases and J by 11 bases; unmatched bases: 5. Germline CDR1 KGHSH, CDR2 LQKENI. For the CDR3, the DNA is TGTGCCAGCTCCGTGGGACTAGCGGGGGGTAAGCAGTTCTTC. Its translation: CASSVGLAGGKQFF.

The CDR3 loop reads CASSPRSSYGYTF. CDR3 DNA: TGTGCCAGCAGCCCACGTAGTAGCTATGGCTACACCTTC. J is TRBJ1-2 and V is TRBV14, with no clear D. Germline V CDR1 and CDR2: SGHDN, FVKESK. The germline V and J ends were trimmed by 4 bases and 4 bases, with 10 bases remaining between them. This CDR3 spans 13 amino acids.

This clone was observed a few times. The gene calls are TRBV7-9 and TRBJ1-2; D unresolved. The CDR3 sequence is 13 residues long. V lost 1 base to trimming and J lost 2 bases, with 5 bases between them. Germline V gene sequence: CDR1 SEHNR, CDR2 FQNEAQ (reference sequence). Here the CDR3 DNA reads TGTGCCAGCAGCTTAGAGCAAAACTATGGCTACACCTTC. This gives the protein CASSLEQNYGYTF.

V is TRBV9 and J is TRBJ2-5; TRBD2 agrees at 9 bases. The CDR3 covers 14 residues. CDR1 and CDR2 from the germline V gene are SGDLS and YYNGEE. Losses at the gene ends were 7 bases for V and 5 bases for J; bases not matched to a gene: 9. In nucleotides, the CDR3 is TGTGCCAGCCAACCGGGACTAGCCGCCGAGACCCAGTACTTC. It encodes CASQPGLAAETQYF.

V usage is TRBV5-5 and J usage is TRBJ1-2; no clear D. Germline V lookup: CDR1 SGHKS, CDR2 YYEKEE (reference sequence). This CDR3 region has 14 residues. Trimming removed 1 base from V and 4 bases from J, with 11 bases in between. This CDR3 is CASSLSPSLYGYTF. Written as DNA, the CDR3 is TGTGCCAGCAGCTTGAGTCCCAGTCTCTATGGCTACACCTTC.

This CDR3 reads CATSDPDSNEQYF. CDR3 in DNA: TGTGCCACCAGTGATCCGGACAGCAACGAGCAGTACTTC. The chain joins TRBV24-1 to TRBJ2-7, with D perhaps TRBD1 (6 bases). The CDR3 sequence is 13 residues long. The germline V and J ends were trimmed by 3 bases and 5 bases, with 10 bases remaining between them. Germline loops: CDR1 KGHDR, CDR2 SFDVKD.

For the CDR3, the DNA is TGTGCCAGCCCCCGAAGGCGGCGGATGGACACTGAAGCTTTCTTT. Protein sequence: CASPRRRRMDTEAFF. The rearrangement uses TRBV19 and TRBJ1-1; no reliable D call. The V gene's germline CDR1 is LNHDA and CDR2 SQIVND (reference sequence). This CDR3 has 15 residues. Trimming stripped 9 bases from V and 3 bases from J, with 20 bases between.